A selection of T cell receptor beta chains follows, all from one sample in a study of shared clonotypes between healthy human individuals. Repertoires were generated with immunoSEQ multiplex PCR, while TCRdb's copy carries only in-frame clones and drops some. Seen here are some 2.1 million clones, over 85% observed once, and the top ten hold 0.13%. Sequencing used naive CD4+ T cells sorted from blood. All receptors come from a man younger than 35 in good health. Both conserved end residues are part of each CDR3. The D gene is left open where the match is weak. Clone size, where shown, is once, few, many, or a class for clones that have expanded.

v_call,j_call,clone_size,d_call,cdr3_aa,cdr3_nt
TRBV30,TRBJ1-1,.,.,CAWRPPGISAEAFF,TGTGCCTGGAGGCCGCCAGGGATTTCCGCTGAAGCTTTCTTT
TRBV6-1,TRBJ2-1,.,TRBD1,CASSEMGQAVNEQFF,TGTGCCAGCAGTGAAATGGGACAGGCCGTCAATGAGCAGTTCTTC
TRBV4-2,TRBJ1-2,.,.,CASSQEQGTLYGYTF,TGTGCCAGCAGCCAAGAACAGGGAACCCTCTATGGCTACACCTTC
TRBV10-3,TRBJ2-7,.,TRBD1,CAIIRGSLYEQYF,TGTGCCATCATCAGGGGGTCCTTATACGAGCAGTACTTC
TRBV6-5,TRBJ1-5,.,.,CASGVGGQPQHF,TGTGCCAGCGGGGTAGGGGGGCAGCCCCAGCATTTT
TRBV29-1,TRBJ1-2,.,.,CSVGRVGGYTF,TGCAGCGTTGGCAGGGTCGGTGGCTACACCTTC
TRBV28,TRBJ1-3,once,.,CASSLLYGTASSGNTIYF,TGTGCCAGCAGTTTATTATACGGGACGGCGAGCTCTGGAAACACCATATATTTT
TRBV6-1,TRBJ2-1,.,.,CASSGRRGEGNEQFF,TGTGCCAGCAGTGGTCGCAGGGGTGAGGGCAATGAGCAGTTCTTC
TRBV18,TRBJ1-5,.,.,CASSGNSLSNQPQHF,TGTGCCAGCTCGGGTAATTCCCTTAGCAATCAGCCCCAGCATTTT
TRBV6-6,TRBJ1-6,.,.,CASSQRPYNSPLHF,TGTGCCAGCTCTCAAAGGCCCTATAATTCACCCCTCCACTTT